Listed below are T cell receptor beta chains from one sample, sequenced in a study of T cells after posttransplantation cyclophosphamide. The assay was immunoSEQ multiplex PCR, and TCRdb's table has in-frame clones only and misses some. The sample has fewer than 40,000 clones, none seen only once. The sequenced sample was PBMCs. These receptors all stem from a woman between 45 and 60 years old in good health and a related stem cell transplant donor. CDR3s include the opening cysteine and the closing phenylalanine or tryptophan. The D gene is left open where the match is weak. For some rows the clone size is stated as once, few or many, or as a class when expanded; others skip it.

V gene: TRBV28
J gene: TRBJ1-6
D gene: NA
clone size: many
CDR3 DNA: TGTGCCAGCAGTTTTTACAGGGAAATGGGGAATTCACCCCTCCACTTT
CDR3 protein: CASSFYREMGNSPLHF

V gene: TRBV5-1
J gene: TRBJ1-2
D gene: NA
clone size: many
CDR3 DNA: TGCGCCAGCAGTGGAGGGGCGGTTGGTGTGGGGATCTATGGCTACACCTTC
CDR3 protein: CASSGGAVGVGIYGYTF

V gene: TRBV19
J gene: TRBJ1-4
D gene: NA
clone size: many
CDR3 DNA: TGTGCCAGTAGTAGGCAGGGCTATAATGAAAAACTGTTTTTT
CDR3 protein: CASSRQGYNEKLFF

V gene: TRBV29-1
J gene: TRBJ2-5
D gene: TRBD2
clone size: NA
CDR3 DNA: TGCACGGCGGGGGGGGGAGGGAGAGAGACCCAGTACTTC
CDR3 protein: CTAGGGGRETQYF

V gene: TRBV18
J gene: TRBJ2-4
D gene: NA
clone size: many
CDR3 DNA: TGTGCCAGCTCACCACCTCCCCGGCAGGCGCACACCATAGCCAAAAACATTCAGTACTTC
CDR3 protein: CASSPPPRQAHTIAKNIQYF

V gene: TRBV19
J gene: TRBJ1-5
D gene: TRBD1
clone size: many
CDR3 DNA: TGTGCCAGTACCACTGGACAGGGTGGACAGCCCCAGCATTTT
CDR3 protein: CASTTGQGGQPQHF

V gene: TRBV7-3
J gene: TRBJ2-1
D gene: TRBD2
clone size: NA
CDR3 DNA: TGTGCCAGCAGCGAAAGACTAGCGGGGGCCTACAATGAGCAGTTCTTC
CDR3 protein: CASSERLAGAYNEQFF

V gene: TRBV28
J gene: TRBJ1-1
D gene: NA
clone size: many
CDR3 DNA: TGTGCCAGCAGTCTCTTGACAGTCATGAACACTGAAGCTTTCTTT
CDR3 protein: CASSLLTVMNTEAFF

V gene: TRBV27
J gene: TRBJ2-7
D gene: NA
clone size: many
CDR3 DNA: TGTGCCAGCAGTTACCTCGTGGGGGGGGGCAGGGCGTACGAGCAGTACTTC
CDR3 protein: CASSYLVGGGRAYEQYF

V gene: TRBV28
J gene: TRBJ2-5
D gene: TRBD1
clone size: many
CDR3 DNA: TGTGCCAGCAGTTTATTAGGACAGGGAGGAGAGACCCAGTACTTC
CDR3 protein: CASSLLGQGGETQYF

V gene: TRBV5-6
J gene: TRBJ1-2
D gene: NA
clone size: many
CDR3 DNA: TGTGCCAGCAGCTTGTCAGGGTTAGACACCTTC
CDR3 protein: CASSLSGLDTF

V gene: TRBV12-5
J gene: TRBJ2-5
D gene: TRBD1
clone size: many
CDR3 DNA: TGTGCTAGTGGCCGGACAGGGAACCCCCAAGAGACCCAGTACTTC
CDR3 protein: CASGRTGNPQETQYF

V gene: TRBV5-1
J gene: TRBJ1-1
D gene: TRBD1
clone size: many
CDR3 DNA: TGCGCCAGCAGGACACAGGGGCTGAACACTGAAGCTTTCTTT
CDR3 protein: CASRTQGLNTEAFF

V gene: TRBV7-9
J gene: TRBJ2-1
D gene: NA
clone size: many
CDR3 DNA: TGTGCCAGCAGCATCGAACGACAGGCCCACTACCCGGAGAGGAATGAGCAGTTCTTC
CDR3 protein: CASSIERQAHYPERNEQFF

V gene: TRBV28
J gene: TRBJ2-1
D gene: NA
clone size: many
CDR3 DNA: TGTGCCAGCAGTTTACGGGGGGCACAGTACAATGAGCAGTTCTTC
CDR3 protein: CASSLRGAQYNEQFF

V gene: TRBV4-1
J gene: TRBJ2-1
D gene: NA
clone size: many
CDR3 DNA: TGCGCCAGCAGCCAAGATGCGCGGAGCGGTGAGCAGTTCTTC
CDR3 protein: CASSQDARSGEQFF

V gene: TRBV18
J gene: TRBJ2-5
D gene: NA
clone size: NA
CDR3 DNA: TGTGCCAGCTCACCCGGGTTCCAAGAGACCCAGTACTTC
CDR3 protein: CASSPGFQETQYF

V gene: TRBV28
J gene: TRBJ2-2
D gene: NA
clone size: many
CDR3 DNA: TGTGCCAGCAGTTTAGGAGGGGCCCCGACCGGGGAGCTGTTTTTT
CDR3 protein: CASSLGGAPTGELFF

V gene: TRBV9
J gene: TRBJ1-4
D gene: TRBD1
clone size: many
CDR3 DNA: TGTGCCAGCAGCGGACAGGGGGGTGAAAAACTGTTTTTT
CDR3 protein: CASSGQGGEKLFF

V gene: TRBV6-1
J gene: TRBJ1-5
D gene: NA
clone size: many
CDR3 DNA: TGTGCCAGCAGTGAAAGCACAGGAAATCAGCCCCAGCATTTT
CDR3 protein: CASSESTGNQPQHF

V gene: TRBV5-1
J gene: TRBJ2-1
D gene: TRBD2
clone size: many
CDR3 DNA: TGCGCCAGCAGCTTGGGGAATAGCGGGGGGGCTGAGTTCTTC
CDR3 protein: CASSLGNSGGAEFF

V gene: TRBV9
J gene: TRBJ1-3
D gene: TRBD1
clone size: many
CDR3 DNA: TGTGCCAGCAGCGGAAAACAGGGGGCAGGAGGAAACACCATATATTTT
CDR3 protein: CASSGKQGAGGNTIYF

V gene: TRBV27
J gene: TRBJ1-1
D gene: NA
clone size: NA
CDR3 DNA: TGTGCCAGCAGTTTACGGGGAGGACGGGCTGAAGCTTTCTTT
CDR3 protein: CASSLRGGRAEAFF

V gene: TRBV7-9
J gene: TRBJ1-3
D gene: NA
clone size: many
CDR3 DNA: TGTGCCAGCAGCCATTTGGAGGGAGTCTCTGGAAACACCATATATTTT
CDR3 protein: CASSHLEGVSGNTIYF

V gene: TRBV5-8
J gene: TRBJ2-1
D gene: TRBD2
clone size: many
CDR3 DNA: TGTGCCAGCAGCTTGGTCGGGACTAGCGGGAACAATGAGCAGTTCTTC
CDR3 protein: CASSLVGTSGNNEQFF

V gene: TRBV7-9
J gene: TRBJ2-7
D gene: TRBD1
clone size: many
CDR3 DNA: TGTGCCAGCAGCGGACTCAGGGGGATGCCAGAGCAGTACTTC
CDR3 protein: CASSGLRGMPEQYF

V gene: TRBV4-3
J gene: TRBJ2-5
D gene: NA
clone size: many
CDR3 DNA: TGCGCCAGCAGCCAAGCTCTGGTTTCGGGGGAGACCCAGTACTTC
CDR3 protein: CASSQALVSGETQYF

V gene: TRBV5-6
J gene: TRBJ2-2
D gene: TRBD1
clone size: many
CDR3 DNA: TGTGCCAGCAGCTTCATGGACAGGGGGACCGGGGAGCTGTTTTTT
CDR3 protein: CASSFMDRGTGELFF

V gene: TRBV2
J gene: TRBJ2-1
D gene: TRBD2
clone size: many
CDR3 DNA: TGTGCCAGCAGCAACCTAGCGGGGGTCTACAATGAGCAGTTCTTC
CDR3 protein: CASSNLAGVYNEQFF

V gene: TRBV5-1
J gene: TRBJ1-1
D gene: TRBD1
clone size: many
CDR3 DNA: TGCGCCAGCAGCTCCCGGACGGGACAGGGGAACACTGAAGCTTTCTTT
CDR3 protein: CASSSRTGQGNTEAFF

V gene: TRBV6-5
J gene: TRBJ1-5
D gene: TRBD1
clone size: many
CDR3 DNA: TGTGCCAGCAGTTACGGACAGGGGTATAGCAATCAGCCCCAGCATTTT
CDR3 protein: CASSYGQGYSNQPQHF

V gene: TRBV9
J gene: TRBJ1-5
D gene: TRBD1
clone size: many
CDR3 DNA: TGTGCCAGCAGCCCCGGACAGGGGAATCAGCCCCAGCATTTT
CDR3 protein: CASSPGQGNQPQHF

V gene: TRBV6-5
J gene: TRBJ1-1
D gene: NA
clone size: many
CDR3 DNA: TGTGCCAGCAGTCTGGACCTAGAGGGAGAAGCTTTCTTT
CDR3 protein: CASSLDLEGEAFF

V gene: TRBV5-8
J gene: TRBJ2-7
D gene: TRBD1
clone size: many
CDR3 DNA: TGTGCCAGCGGGGGACAGGGGGTTCTTCTGATGAGCGAGCAGTACTTC
CDR3 protein: CASGGQGVLLMSEQYF